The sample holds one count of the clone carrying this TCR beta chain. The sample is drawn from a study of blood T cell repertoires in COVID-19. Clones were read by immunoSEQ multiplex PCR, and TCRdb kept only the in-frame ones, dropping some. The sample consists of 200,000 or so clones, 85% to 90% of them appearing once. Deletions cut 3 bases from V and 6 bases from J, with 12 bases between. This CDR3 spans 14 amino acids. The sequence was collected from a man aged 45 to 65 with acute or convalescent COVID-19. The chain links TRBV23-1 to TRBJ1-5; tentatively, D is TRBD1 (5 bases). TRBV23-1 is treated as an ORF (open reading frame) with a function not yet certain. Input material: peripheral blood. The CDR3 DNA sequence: TGCGCCAGCAGTCATTGCAGGGCCCGTCAGCCCCAGCATTTT. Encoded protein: CASSHCRARQPQHF.